A single sample gave rise to the 21 T cell receptor beta chains below, sequenced in a study of Ad26.COV2.S vaccination and SARS-CoV-2 variants. Sequenced by immunoSEQ multiplex PCR; TCRdb stores in-frame clones only, minus some. This table has around 450,000 clones, 75% to 90% appearing once. Stated treatment: about 20 received Ad26.COV2.S at low or high dose, single or two shots; roughly five received placebo; per-sample allocation not given. Material that was analyzed had been drawn on day 63 after the first vaccine or placebo injection. The starting material was peripheral blood, obtained in a trial of Ad26.COV2.S vaccine versus placebo. All receptors derive from a person between 18 and 65 years old who received the Ad26.COV2.S COVID-19 vaccine or a placebo.

The chain uses TRBV7-9 and TRBJ1-5; 11 positions match TRBD1. V was pared by 1 base and J by 7 bases, with 6 bases of the junction left unmatched. This CDR3 contains 16 residues. Germline V gene data show CDR1 as SEHNR and CDR2 as FQNEAQ (reference sequence). In DNA, the CDR3 is TGTGCCAGCAGCTTAGGGACAGGGGGCGTAGAGCAGCCCCAGCATTTT. Protein product: CASSLGTGGVEQPQHF. Complete variable domain (other parts from reference TRBV7-9 and TRBJ1-5): DTGVSQNPRHKITKRGQNVTFRCDPISEHNRLYWYRQTLGQGPEFLTYFQNEAQLEKSRLLSDRFSAERPKGSFSTLEIQRTEQGDSAMYLCASSLGTGGVEQPQHFGDGTRLSIL.

The V gene is TRBV4-3, the J gene TRBJ2-4; the D call may be TRBD1 or TRBD2 (6 bases each). The V gene lost 4 bases and the J gene lost 7 bases, with 26 bases spanning the gap. The CDR3 is 18 amino acids. In germline, CDR1 is LGHNA, CDR2 YSLEER. DNA of the CDR3: TGCGCCAGCAGCCTCGCGCGTGTCGGGGGCGCACGGGAGAACATTCAGTACTTC. Protein sequence: CASSLARVGGARENIQYF.

This rearrangement joins TRBV28 to TRBJ2-5; TRBD1 might be the D (5 bases). Trimming shortened V by 6 bases and J by 5 bases, and 22 bases separated the two germline ends. Per the germline V gene, CDR1 is MDHEN and CDR2 is SYDVKM. The CDR3 is 16 amino acids. For the CDR3, the DNA is TGTGCCAGCAGCCTAATACCAGAACAGGTTGGTGAGACCCAGTACTTC. Protein: CASSLIPEQVGETQYF.

The chain employs TRBV10-3 and TRBJ2-2; 11 bases agree with TRBD1. The CDR3 is 18 residues long. With 8 bases clipped from V and 2 bases from J, the junction kept 13 bases outside the gene matches. Germline loops: CDR1 ENHRY, CDR2 SYGVKD. The CDR3 reads CAIGLGDRGVPNTGELFF. In DNA form, the CDR3 reads TGTGCCATCGGGCTAGGGGACAGGGGGGTTCCCAACACCGGGGAGCTGTTTTTT.

CDR3 nucleotides: TGCGCCAGCAGCCACCCCGACACGGCCTATGGCTACACCTTC. Its protein product is CASSHPDTAYGYTF. The V and J genes are TRBV4-1 and TRBJ1-2; D is undetermined. V lost 3 bases to trimming and J lost 4 bases, with 12 bases between them. This CDR3 has 14 amino acids. The germline CDR1 and CDR2 sequences are MGHRA and YSYEKL.

The gene calls are TRBV18 and TRBJ1-4; 11 bases are a match to TRBD1. This CDR3 has 15 amino acids. Germline V CDR1 and CDR2: KGHSH, LQKENI. Trimming removed 5 bases from V and 6 bases from J; junction bases left unmatched: 5. CDR3 DNA: TGTGCCAGCTCATCGAGGACAGGGGGCTATGAAAAACTGTTTTTT. Protein sequence: CASSSRTGGYEKLFF.

This clone appeared once. The rearrangement uses TRBV28 and TRBJ1-5; perhaps TRBD1 as D (5 bases). V was clipped by 3 bases and J by 1 base, with 13 bases between them. This CDR3 has 16 residues. CDR1 MDHEN and CDR2 SYDVKM come from the germline V gene. The CDR3: CASSFLAWGSNQPQHF. CDR3 bases: TGTGCCAGCAGTTTCCTCGCATGGGGGAGCAATCAGCCCCAGCATTTT.

The chain joins TRBV7-9 to TRBJ2-1, with 10 positions matching TRBD2. Germline V CDR1 and CDR2: SEHNR, FQNEAQ (reference sequence). The CDR3 extends over 15 amino acids. V lost 5 bases, J lost 5 bases, and 6 bases stayed unmatched. CDR3 DNA: TGTGCCAGCAGCCGGGGACTAGCGCTCGACAATGAGCAGTTCTTC. Its protein product is CASSRGLALDNEQFF.

In its sample, this clone was seen once. The chain carries TRBV5-8 and TRBJ1-1; the match to TRBD1 covers 7 bases. Germline values: CDR1 SGHTS, CDR2 YDEGEE. V shed 3 bases and J 4 bases; nucleotides not matched to a gene: 6. The CDR3 totals 14 residues. This CDR3 reads CASSSKQGTTEAFF. The CDR3 nucleotides read TGTGCCAGCAGCTCCAAACAGGGGACCACTGAAGCTTTCTTT.

J is TRBJ2-1 and V is TRBV7-9, with 9 bases that match TRBD2. Per the germline V gene, CDR1 is SEHNR and CDR2 is FQNEAQ (reference sequence). V dropped 6 bases and J dropped 3; count of bases not matched to a gene: 9. The CDR3 is 16 amino acids. CDR3 sequence reads: CASSPQRLAVYNEQFF. DNA of the CDR3: TGTGCCAGCAGTCCTCAAAGACTAGCGGTCTACAATGAGCAGTTCTTC.

V and J are TRBV23-1 and TRBJ1-1; no reliable D call. TRBV23-1 is treated as an ORF (open reading frame) with a function not yet certain. This CDR3 is built from 12 residues. The V end was cut by 1 base, the J end by 8 bases, with 8 bases between. The CDR3 reads CASSQFHGEAFF. Here the CDR3 DNA reads TGCGCCAGCAGTCAATTTCACGGAGAAGCTTTCTTT.

About this clone itself: The junction shows a germline mismatch at one end, possibly a read error. The V gene is TRBV19, the J gene TRBJ2-5; D ambiguous. Germline loops: CDR1 LNHDA, CDR2 SQIVND (reference sequence). The CDR3 sequence is 11 residues long. As DNA, the CDR3 is TGTGCCAGTTGGGCCCAAGGGACCCAGTACTTC. Translated: CASWAQGTQYF.

The rearrangement uses TRBV5-1 and TRBJ1-4; D is possibly TRBD1 (5 bases). Germline loops: CDR1 SGHRS, CDR2 YFSETQ. V dropped 0 bases and J dropped 12 bases, with 12 bases sitting between them. This CDR3 region has 13 residues. This CDR3 is CASSLAWGGELFF. Written as DNA, the CDR3 is TGCGCCAGCAGCTTGGCCTGGGGCGGGGAACTGTTTTTT.

This clone was seen many times. The chain has TRBV12-5 and TRBJ1-3, with TRBD1 as a possible D gene (6 bases). Germline loops: CDR1 LGHNT, CDR2 FRNRAP. The CDR3 length is 17 residues. The ends were cut back, 1 base at V and 0 bases at J, with 13 bases in the middle. The CDR3 region has the DNA TGTGCTAGTGGTTTGGCAGGGAGGGGGGGCTCTGGAAACACCATATATTTT. It encodes CASGLAGRGGSGNTIYF.

The chain has TRBV18 and TRBJ2-5, with D possibly matching TRBD1 (6 bases). V was pared by 4 bases and J by 4 bases, with 19 bases between. CDR1 is KGHSH, CDR2 LQKENI, per germline. The CDR3 runs 16 residues. The DNA for the CDR3 is TGTGCCAGCTCACAAAACTCCCGGACAGTTCGAGAGACCCAGTACTTC. It yields the protein CASSQNSRTVRETQYF.

The chain has TRBV4-3 and TRBJ1-6; D is unresolved. Trimming removed 0 bases at V and 8 bases at J, with 5 bases between. CDR3 length: 13 amino acids. Per the germline V gene, CDR1 is LGHNA and CDR2 is YSLEER. DNA for the CDR3: TGCGCCAGCAGCCAAGATTGGGATTCACCCCTCCACTTT. It translates to CASSQDWDSPLHF.

Details on this clone: Additional DNA sequences in this sample encode the identical CDR3. The V gene is TRBV18, the J gene TRBJ2-3; the match to TRBD2 covers 10 bases. J was trimmed by 2 bases and V by 1 base; bases with no gene match: 3. The CDR3 consists of 16 residues. CDR1 is KGHSH, CDR2 LQKENI, per germline. CDR3 coding DNA: TGTGCCAGCTCACCACTAGCGGGGGGTCCCACAGATACGCAGTATTTT. Translation: CASSPLAGGPTDTQYF.

The genes are TRBV28 and TRBJ1-2, with D possibly TRBD1 on 5 matching bases. The CDR3 runs to 14 residues. Trimming shortened V by 9 bases and J by 8 bases, and 22 bases separated the two germline ends. Germline V gene sequence: CDR1 MDHEN, CDR2 SYDVKM. CDR3 residues: CASGRSGGTPGYTF. CDR3 nucleotides: TGTGCCAGTGGACGCTCTGGCGGGACCCCGGGCTACACCTTC.

The chain recombines TRBV30 with TRBJ1-2; perhaps TRBD1 as D (6 bases). Germline V CDR1 and CDR2: GTSNPN, SVGIG (reference sequence). The V end was cut by 1 base, the J end by 7 bases, with 10 bases between. The CDR3 consists of 12 residues. The CDR3: CAWSGGAGGYTF. CDR3 coding DNA: TGTGCCTGGAGTGGGGGGGCAGGTGGCTACACCTTC.

The rearrangement links TRBV2 to TRBJ1-1, with 11 bases matching TRBD1. Germline V gives CDR1 SNHLY, CDR2 FYNNEI. The CDR3 is 12 amino acids. The junction had 3 bases not matched to a gene; V was cut back by 11 bases and J by 4 bases. CDR3 region: CAGDRGSTEAFF. CDR3 bases: TGTGCCGGGGACAGGGGGAGCACTGAAGCTTTCTTT.

This chain uses TRBV6-1 with TRBJ1-2; D remains unclear. Trimming pared 0 bases from V and 13 bases from J, leaving 12 bases between. Looked up from germline, CDR1 is MNHNS and CDR2 is SASEGT. This CDR3 spans 12 amino acids. CDR3 bases: TGTGCCAGCAGTGAAGCGCGTCGCATCCCCACCTTC. Amino acids: CASSEARRIPTF.